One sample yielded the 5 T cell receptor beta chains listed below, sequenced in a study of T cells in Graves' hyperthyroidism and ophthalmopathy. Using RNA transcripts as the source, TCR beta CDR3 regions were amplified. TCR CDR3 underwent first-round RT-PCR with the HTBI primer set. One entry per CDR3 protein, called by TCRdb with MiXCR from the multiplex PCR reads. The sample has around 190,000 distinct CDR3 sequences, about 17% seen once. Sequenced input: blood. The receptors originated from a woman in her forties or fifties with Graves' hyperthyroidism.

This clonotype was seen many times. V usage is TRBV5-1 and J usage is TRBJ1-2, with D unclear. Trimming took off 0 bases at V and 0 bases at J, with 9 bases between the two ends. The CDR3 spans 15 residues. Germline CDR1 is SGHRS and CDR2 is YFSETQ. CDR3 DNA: TGCGCCAGCAGCTTGGATCGGGAGACTAACTATGGCTACACCTTC. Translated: CASSLDRETNYGYTF.

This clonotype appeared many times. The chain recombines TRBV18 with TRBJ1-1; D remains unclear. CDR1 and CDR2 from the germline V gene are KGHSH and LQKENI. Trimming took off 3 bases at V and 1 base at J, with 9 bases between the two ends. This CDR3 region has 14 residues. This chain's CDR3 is CASSPGRRNTEAFF. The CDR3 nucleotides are TGTGCCAGCTCACCTGGGCGCCGGAACACTGAAGCTTTCTTT.

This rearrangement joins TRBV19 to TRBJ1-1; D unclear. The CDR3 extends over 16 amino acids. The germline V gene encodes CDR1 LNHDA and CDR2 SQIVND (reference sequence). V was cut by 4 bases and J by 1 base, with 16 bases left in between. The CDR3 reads CASSTIIRGGNTEAFF. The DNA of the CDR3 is TGTGCCAGTAGTACCATCATCCGGGGAGGGAACACTGAAGCTTTCTTT.

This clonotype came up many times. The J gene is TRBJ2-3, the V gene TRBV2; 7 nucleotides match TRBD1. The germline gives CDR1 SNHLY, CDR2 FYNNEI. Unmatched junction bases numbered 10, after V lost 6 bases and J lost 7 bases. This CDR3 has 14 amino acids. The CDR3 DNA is TGTGCCAGCAGATCAGGACAGGAGGCATATACGCAGTATTTT. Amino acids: CASRSGQEAYTQYF.

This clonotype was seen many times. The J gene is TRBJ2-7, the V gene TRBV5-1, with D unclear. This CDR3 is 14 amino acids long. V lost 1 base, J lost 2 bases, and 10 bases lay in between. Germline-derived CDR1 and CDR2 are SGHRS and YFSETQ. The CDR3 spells CASSLSQRPYEQYF. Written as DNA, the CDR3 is TGCGCCAGCAGCTTGAGCCAGAGACCCTACGAGCAGTACTTC.